These 23 T cell receptor beta chains were sequenced from one sample in a study of vaccination and CD4 T cells after COVID-19 (dated by TCRdb to 2022 to 2024). Their recognized antigens are unknown. Interpreted using the paper, the treatment or condition label stands for: roughly 10-day PBMC culture with coronavirus spike peptide pools or control peptides (ViraFEST assay). Library construction relied on PCR. Data came from an Illumina iSeq 100. At the Johns Hopkins FTIC core, DNA from the cultured CD4+ T cells underwent TCR sequencing with the Oncomine TCR Beta short-read assay. TCRdb reprocessing: public reads trimmed at Q25 with fastp, clones called with MiXCR, in-frame beta chains kept. Every entry covers one CDR3 protein and lists the most common genes and DNA from its rows. This sample is represented by about 12,000 distinct CDR3 sequences; 55% to 65% of them were singletons. In total, the top ten clones hold about an eighth of the sample.

The sample was CD4+ T cells from blood, cultured in vitro. These receptor sequences come from a human donor who had recovered from COVID-19.

Turning to this clonotype: The junction and the germline gene differ at one end; a read error may be behind it. V gene TRBV11-3 combines with J gene TRBJ2-7; tentative D call: TRBD2 (7 bases). In germline, CDR1 is SGHNT, CDR2 YENEEA. The CDR3 is made up of 14 amino acids. CDR3 amino acids: CASSIRGASYEQYF. The DNA for the CDR3 is TGTGCCAGCAGTATTCGGGGGGCCTCCTATGAGCAGTACTTC.

The chain uses TRBV11-3 and TRBJ1-1, with unresolved D. The germline V gene encodes CDR1 SGHNT and CDR2 YENEEA. V gave up 3 bases and J gave up 2 bases, with 7 bases separating them. The CDR3 totals 13 residues. CDR3 amino acids: CASSLRVNTEAFF. CDR3 bases: TGTGCCAGCAGCTTGAGAGTTAACACTGAAGCTTTCTTT.

The genes are TRBV30 and TRBJ1-5; D remains unclear. Trimming cost V 1 base and J 3 bases, with 7 bases left between them. In germline, CDR1 is GTSNPN, CDR2 SVGIG (reference sequence). The CDR3 sequence is 13 residues long. CDR3 DNA sequence: TGTGCCTGGAGTGAGGGTTCCAATCAGCCCCAGCATTTT. It encodes CAWSEGSNQPQHF.

This clonotype has more than one count but fewer than ten. The rearrangement links TRBV20-1 to TRBJ1-1; D might be TRBD1 (5 bases). Germline-derived CDR1 and CDR2 are DFQATT and SNEGSKA (reference sequence). The CDR3 has 13 residues. Trimming took off 4 bases at V and 4 bases at J, with 13 bases between the two ends. DNA of the CDR3: TGCAGTGCTAACCGCATCGGGGGCACTGAAGCTTTCTTT. This translates into CSANRIGGTEAFF.

The CDR3 DNA sequence: TGTGCCAGCAGCTCCTTAAAGGGATACGAGCAGTACTTC. It yields the protein CASSSLKGYEQYF. V and J are TRBV27 and TRBJ2-7; the D is unclear. This CDR3 region has 13 residues. Germline values: CDR1 MNHEY, CDR2 SMNVEV (reference sequence). V lost 6 bases, J lost 4 bases, and 13 bases lay in between.

The V call is TRBV20-1, the J call TRBJ1-5; 7 bases map to TRBD1. V lost 6 bases and J lost 4; bases outside the gene matches: 6. Germline CDR1 reads DFQATT; CDR2 reads SNEGSKA (reference sequence). CDR3 size: 13 residues. In DNA form, the CDR3 reads TGCAGTGCCCTGGGACAGCCTAATCAGCCCCAGCATTTT. Protein: CSALGQPNQPQHF.

The chain employs TRBV6-1 and TRBJ1-1; TRBD1 might be the D (6 bases). CDR3 length equals 14 residues. Trimming removed 6 bases from V and 6 bases from J, with 17 bases in between. Germline assignment: CDR1 MNHNS and CDR2 SASEGT. CDR3 sequence (DNA): TGTGCCAGCAGATCAAACAGGGCGTTACCTGAAGCTTTCTTT. Translating gives CASRSNRALPEAFF.

This chain joins TRBV7-2 and TRBJ1-4, with D uncertain. The V and J ends lost 5 bases and 8 bases respectively, with 18 bases between them. CDR1 and CDR2 from the germline V gene are SGHTA and FQGNSA. This CDR3 has 15 amino acids. Here the CDR3 DNA reads TGTGCCAGCAGCGTCCCAGGTTCAAGAAGCGAAAAACTGTTTTTT. Its translation is CASSVPGSRSEKLFF. Variable domain in full (rest from reference TRBV7-2 and TRBJ1-4): GAGVSQSPSNKVTEKGKDVELRCDPISGHTALYWYRQSLGQGLEFLIYFQGNSAPDKSGLPSDRFSAERTGGSVSTLTIQRTQQEDSAVYLCASSVPGSRSEKLFFGSGTQLSVL.

V usage is TRBV12-3 or TRBV12-4 and J usage is TRBJ2-5, with 10 bases matching TRBD2. The V segment lost 6 bases and the J segment 5 bases; nucleotides outside the gene matches: 12. The CDR3 sequence is 16 residues long. The CDR3 reads CASSPTSGRAHETQYF. The CDR3, as DNA: TGTGCCAGCAGCCCGACCAGCGGGAGGGCCCATGAGACCCAGTACTTC.

The chain carries TRBV7-9 and TRBJ2-1, with 7 bases lining up with TRBD1. Germline CDR1 SEHNR, CDR2 FQNEAQ (reference sequence). The CDR3 length is 13 residues. With V trimmed by 2 bases and J by 6 bases, 1 base remained unmatched. CDR3 nucleotides: TGTGCCAGCAGCTTAAAGGGGGCCAATGAGCAGTTCTTC. Translation: CASSLKGANEQFF. Using reference TRBV7-9 and TRBJ2-1 for the parts outside the CDR3, the full variable domain is DTGVSQNPRHKITKRGQNVTFRCDPISEHNRLYWYRQTLGQGPEFLTYFQNEAQLEKSRLLSDRFSAERPKGSFSTLEIQRTEQGDSAMYLCASSLKGANEQFFGPGTRLTVL.

The chain has TRBV7-9 and TRBJ1-1; 8 bases map to TRBD1. V shed 2 bases, J shed 3 bases, and the junction held 2 bases outside the gene matches. The CDR3 consists of 14 residues. Germline V lookup: CDR1 SEHNR, CDR2 FQNEAQ (reference sequence). The CDR3 region has the DNA TGTGCCAGCAGCTTAAGACAGGGGCACACTGAAGCTTTCTTT. It translates to CASSLRQGHTEAFF.

J is TRBJ1-5 and V is TRBV19; D gene ambiguous. Germline values: CDR1 LNHDA, CDR2 SQIVND (reference sequence). The CDR3 runs to 15 residues. The ends were cut back, 3 bases at V and 3 bases at J, with 12 bases in the middle. The CDR3 DNA follows: TGTGCCAGTAGTATGGTGGACGGATACAATCAGCCCCAGCATTTT. The encoded protein is CASSMVDGYNQPQHF.

A few counts support this clonotype. CDR3 sequence: CSAQTGWGQYF. The CDR3 DNA sequence: TGCAGTGCTCAGACTGGCTGGGGGCAGTACTTC. V and J are TRBV20-1 and TRBJ2-7; D gene uncertain. Germline V gene lookup returns CDR1 DFQATT and CDR2 SNEGSKA (reference sequence). V dropped 5 bases and J dropped 9 bases, with 14 bases sitting between them. The CDR3 contains 11 residues.

The CDR3 DNA follows: TGCAGTGCTCGACCAGGGGGGGAGACCCAGTACTTC. Its protein product is CSARPGGETQYF. This chain uses TRBV20-1 with TRBJ2-5, with a tentative D call TRBD1 (7 bases). Trimming stripped 5 bases from V and 5 bases from J, with 12 bases between. CDR1 is DFQATT, CDR2 SNEGSKA, per germline (reference sequence). The CDR3 sequence is 12 residues long.

This sequence joins TRBV19 and TRBJ2-7; tentative D call: TRBD2 (6 bases). The V end was cut by 2 bases, the J end by 3 bases, with 11 bases between. Germline-derived CDR1 and CDR2 are LNHDA and SQIVND (reference sequence). This CDR3 contains 14 residues. The CDR3 bases are TGTGCCAGTAGTATACGGACTACAGGCTACGAGCAGTACTTC. Its translation is CASSIRTTGYEQYF.

The rearrangement uses TRBV7-2 and TRBJ2-3, with D unclear. The CDR3 runs 14 residues. Germline CDR1 reads SGHTA; CDR2 reads FQGNSA. The V end was cut by 4 bases, the J end by 6 bases, with 14 bases between. CDR3 DNA: TGTGCCAGCAGCTCCCTCCTCACCTCGGATACGCAGTATTTT. It translates to CASSSLLTSDTQYF.

The chain links TRBV28 to TRBJ1-5; TRBD1 might be the D (5 bases). The CDR3 loop spans 14 amino acids. Germline CDR1 MDHEN, CDR2 SYDVKM. V gave up 6 bases and J gave up 4 bases, with 13 bases separating them. The CDR3 loop is CASSRGDGNQPQHF. CDR3 DNA: TGTGCCAGCAGCCGGGGGGATGGGAATCAGCCCCAGCATTTT.

The chain has TRBV2 and TRBJ1-5; D is undetermined. There are 13 residues in the CDR3. Germline V gene sequence: CDR1 SNHLY, CDR2 FYNNEI. Trimming stripped 7 bases from V and 1 base from J, with 8 bases between. The CDR3: CASKEGSNQPQHF. CDR3 nucleotides: TGTGCCAGCAAAGAGGGAAGCAATCAGCCCCAGCATTTT.

The CDR3 is CASSQGTGGGGYTF. The CDR3, as DNA: TGTGCCAGCAGTCAAGGGACAGGGGGCGGTGGCTACACCTTC. The chain uses TRBV27 and TRBJ1-2; TRBD1 aligns across 12 bases. The CDR3 spans 14 residues. The germline V gene has CDR1 MNHEY and CDR2 SMNVEV (reference sequence). Trimming took 5 bases from V and 7 from J; bases not matched to a gene: 5.

This clonotype turned up a few times. The V and J genes are TRBV20-1 and TRBJ2-2, with TRBD1 matching 7 bases. The CDR3 extends over 13 amino acids. From germline, CDR1 is DFQATT and CDR2 SNEGSKA (reference sequence). The V gene end was trimmed by 6 bases and the J gene end by 3 bases; junction bases not matched to a gene: 4. CDR3 sequence (DNA): TGCAGTGCACCAACAGGGGACACCGGGGAGCTGTTTTTT. Encoded protein: CSAPTGDTGELFF.

This sequence joins TRBV6-2 or TRBV6-3 and TRBJ2-7, with D hard to call. This CDR3 comprises 12 residues. Germline V gene lookup returns CDR1 MNHEY and CDR2 SVGEGT. Trimming pared 1 base from V and 4 bases from J, leaving 5 bases between. This CDR3 reads CASSYFRYEQYF. CDR3 DNA sequence: TGTGCCAGCAGTTACTTCCGGTACGAGCAGTACTTC.

The chain carries TRBV19 and TRBJ2-6; TRBD1 might be the D (6 bases). Trimming left V 5 bases short and J 0 bases short, with 17 bases between. Germline V gene sequence: CDR1 LNHDA, CDR2 SQIVND (reference sequence). This CDR3 has 18 amino acids. The CDR3 DNA is TGTGCCAGTAGTTTCGACAGGACGGATCTCTCTGGGGCCAACGTCCTGACTTTC. Translated: CASSFDRTDLSGANVLTF.

The rearrangement links TRBV5-4 to TRBJ2-3, with 7 bases identical to TRBD2. Germline loops: CDR1 SGHNT, CDR2 YYREEE (reference sequence). V shed 3 bases and J 0 bases; nucleotides not matched to a gene: 4. This CDR3 has 15 amino acids. The CDR3: CASSWDYSSTDTQYF. The CDR3 DNA follows: TGTGCCAGCAGCTGGGACTACTCTAGCACAGATACGCAGTATTTT.